These 20 T cell receptor beta chains came from one sample sequenced in a study of siplizumab effects on memory and regulatory T cells. The method was immunoSEQ multiplex PCR; TCRdb's version includes in-frame clones alone and lacks a portion of them. The top ten hold 0.08% to 0.1% of the sample, which has about 64,000 clones, 95% to 98% seen once. The material sequenced was naive CD8+ T cells sorted from blood. These receptors were obtained from a human donor in good health.

This clone occurred once. The chain uses TRBV4-2 and TRBJ2-7, with TRBD2 matching 8 bases. Germline CDR1 LGHNA, CDR2 YNFKEQ. The CDR3 covers 15 residues. V shed 2 bases, J shed 4 bases, and the junction held 7 bases outside the gene matches. For the CDR3, the DNA is TGTGCCAGCAGCCAATACGGGGGGGCGGGTTACGAGCAGTACTTC. Amino acid sequence: CASSQYGGAGYEQYF.

In DNA, the CDR3 is TGTGCCAGCAGCCCATACGGGGGGTACCAAGAGACCCAGTACTTC. Protein product: CASSPYGGYQETQYF. This sequence joins TRBV7-3 and TRBJ2-5, with TRBD2 matching 7 bases. There are 15 residues in the CDR3. The V segment lost 5 bases and the J segment 0 bases; nucleotides outside the gene matches: 6. Germline V CDR1 and CDR2: SGHTA, FQGTGA.

The V and J genes are TRBV4-2 and TRBJ2-1, with 12 bases matching TRBD2. V was clipped by 0 bases and J by 8 bases; unmatched bases: 8. Germline V lookup: CDR1 LGHNA, CDR2 YNFKEQ. This CDR3 is built from 17 residues. CDR3 loop: CASSQDPGASGGDEQFF. DNA of the CDR3: TGTGCCAGCAGCCAAGACCCTGGGGCTAGCGGGGGGGATGAGCAGTTCTTC.

The V and J genes are TRBV5-4 and TRBJ2-3; D gene uncertain. The CDR3 is 13 residues long. With 4 bases removed from V and 5 bases from J, the gap between germline ends came to 11 bases. From germline, CDR1 is SGHNT and CDR2 YYREEE (reference sequence). CDR3 protein: CASSPSERDTQYF. For the CDR3, the DNA is TGTGCCAGCAGCCCATCCGAGCGAGATACGCAGTATTTT.

The gene calls are TRBV9 and TRBJ2-7; D not resolved. This CDR3 has 13 amino acids. V lost 4 bases and J 4 bases, leaving 12 bases between the germline ends. The germline V gene encodes CDR1 SGDLS and CDR2 YYNGEE. CDR3 sequence reads: CASSLGLGYEQYF. The CDR3 coding sequence is TGTGCCAGCAGCCTCGGGCTGGGTTACGAGCAGTACTTC.

The V gene is TRBV6-1, the J gene TRBJ2-3; D not resolved. V gave up 2 bases and J gave up 2 bases, with 8 bases separating them. CDR3 length equals 14 residues. Germline V gene sequence: CDR1 MNHNS, CDR2 SASEGT. The CDR3 protein is CASSEFPATDTQYF. The CDR3 DNA sequence: TGTGCCAGCAGTGAATTCCCCGCCACAGATACGCAGTATTTT.

The chain couples TRBV7-6 to TRBJ1-2; the D gene is possibly TRBD1 (5 bases). The CDR3 has 15 amino acids. V lost 0 bases, J lost 3 bases, and 11 bases lay in between. Germline-derived CDR1 and CDR2 are SGHVS and FNYEAQ. CDR3 in amino acids: CASSLAAGGDYGYTF. As DNA, the CDR3 is TGTGCCAGCAGCTTAGCGGCCGGGGGGGACTATGGCTACACCTTC. The variable domain in full, completed from reference TRBV7-6 and TRBJ1-2, reads GAGVSQSPRYKVTKRGQDVALRCDPISGHVSLYWYRQALGQGPEFLTYFNYEAQQDKSGLPNDRFSAERPEGSISTLTIQRTEQRDSAMYRCASSLAAGGDYGYTFGSGTRLTVV.

This clone has more than one count but fewer than ten. One end of the junction fails to match germline, which may point to a read error. The V and J genes are TRBV11-2 and TRBJ2-3; 9 bases agree with TRBD1. Per the germline V gene, CDR1 is SGHAT and CDR2 is FQNNGV. The CDR3 sequence is 16 residues long. CDR3 region: CASCFGDRDWTDTQYF. CDR3 coding DNA: TGTGCCAGCTGCTTCGGGGACAGGGATTGGACAGATACGCAGTATTTT.

This clone has only a few counts. The rearrangement links TRBV11-2 to TRBJ2-5; TRBD2 matches 7 bases. The CDR3 totals 13 residues. Germline CDR1 SGHAT, CDR2 FQNNGV. The V segment lost 6 bases and the J segment 0 bases; nucleotides outside the gene matches: 1. Written as DNA, the CDR3 is TGTGCCAGCAGAGGACTAGACCAAGAGACCCAGTACTTC. Translation gives CASRGLDQETQYF.

The chain links TRBV9 to TRBJ2-1; D tentatively reads TRBD1 or TRBD2 (6 bases each). Trimming removed 0 bases from V and 9 bases from J, with 16 bases in between. Germline lookup yields CDR1 SGDLS and CDR2 YYNGEE. This CDR3 has 15 amino acids. The CDR3 loop is CASSVALGEGGEQFF. CDR3 DNA sequence: TGTGCCAGCAGCGTAGCTTTGGGAGAGGGGGGTGAGCAGTTCTTC.

The rearrangement joins TRBV21-1 to TRBJ1-5. TRBV21-1 corresponds to a pseudogene. This CDR3 spans 14 amino acids. The CDR3 sequence: CASSRAGNGQPQHF. The CDR3 nucleotides are TGTGCCAGCAGCAGAGCCGGGAACGGTCAGCCCCAGCATTTT.

The chain carries TRBV27 and TRBJ1-4, with D possibly matching TRBD1 (5 bases). CDR1 is MNHEY and CDR2 is SMNVEV in the germline V gene (reference sequence). CDR3 size: 14 residues. Trimming shortened V by 10 bases and J by 1 base, and 13 bases separated the two germline ends. This CDR3 reads CATGRGETNEKLFF. In DNA form, the CDR3 reads TGTGCCACCGGGAGAGGGGAAACTAATGAAAAACTGTTTTTT.

The chain has TRBV6-5 and TRBJ1-1; 8 bases fit TRBD1. Germline CDR1 is MNHEY and CDR2 is SVGAGI. The CDR3 is 15 residues long. Trimming took 0 bases from V and 5 from J; bases not matched to a gene: 5. CDR3 nucleotide sequence: TGTGCCAGCAGTTACTCCACAGGGGGACTGACTGAAGCTTTCTTT. As protein: CASSYSTGGLTEAFF.

V gene TRBV9 combines with J gene TRBJ2-2; 7 positions match TRBD2. The CDR3 consists of 16 residues. Germline-derived CDR1 and CDR2 are SGDLS and YYNGEE. The J segment lost 8 bases and the V segment lost 3 bases, leaving 13 bases of the junction unmatched. CDR3 in DNA: TGTGCCAGCAGCGCCCCTGGCGGGGGAGTGTTAGGGGAGCTGTTTTTT. Protein product: CASSAPGGGVLGELFF. Variable domain in full (rest from reference TRBV9 and TRBJ2-2): DSGVTQTPKHLITATGQRVTLRCSPRSGDLSVYWYQQSLDQGLQFLIQYYNGEERAKGNILERFSAQQFPDLHSELNLSSLELGDSALYFCASSAPGGGVLGELFFGEGSRLTVL.

V is TRBV30 and J is TRBJ1-1; D uncertain. The CDR3 is made up of 15 amino acids. Trimming shortened V by 3 bases and J by 4 bases, and 18 bases separated the two germline ends. CDR1 and CDR2 from the germline V gene are GTSNPN and SVGIG (reference sequence). CDR3 DNA sequence: TGTGCCTGGAGCGAGGGCAGTGTGATGGGCACTGAAGCTTTCTTT. Residues: CAWSEGSVMGTEAFF.

The J gene is TRBJ2-3, the V gene TRBV7-6; TRBD2 agrees at 7 bases. CDR3 length: 15 amino acids. CDR1 is SGHVS and CDR2 is FNYEAQ in the germline V gene. V shed 5 bases and J 4 bases; nucleotides not matched to a gene: 9. The CDR3 DNA is TGTGCCAGCAGCCAATGGGGAGGGATCGCAGATACGCAGTATTTT. Translating gives CASSQWGGIADTQYF. The variable domain in full, with the rest retrieved from reference TRBV7-6 and TRBJ2-3, is GAGVSQSPRYKVTKRGQDVALRCDPISGHVSLYWYRQALGQGPEFLTYFNYEAQQDKSGLPNDRFSAERPEGSISTLTIQRTEQRDSAMYRCASSQWGGIADTQYFGPGTRLTVL.

This chain uses TRBV29-1 with TRBJ1-2; D unclear. Germline loops: CDR1 SQVTM, CDR2 ANQGSEA. The V and J ends lost 3 bases and 8 bases respectively, with 13 bases between them. The CDR3 is 12 residues long. The CDR3, as DNA: TGCAGCGTTGATATATGGTCTGACGGCTACACCTTC. Residues: CSVDIWSDGYTF.

This chain connects TRBV5-6 to TRBJ1-2, with D unresolved. Germline V lookup: CDR1 SGHDT, CDR2 YYEEEE. The CDR3 has 11 amino acids. The V end lost 1 base, the J end lost 2 bases, and 0 bases lay between the germline ends. CDR3 nucleotides: TGTGCCAGCAGCTTGAACTATGGCTACACCTTC. This encodes CASSLNYGYTF.

V gene TRBV5-1 combines with J gene TRBJ1-1; D not resolved. V was pared by 5 bases and J by 3 bases, with 14 bases between. CDR1 is SGHRS, CDR2 YFSETQ, per germline. This CDR3 has 14 residues. CDR3 in amino acids: CASSRTLGDTEAFF. The CDR3 nucleotides are TGCGCCAGCAGTCGCACTCTAGGAGACACTGAAGCTTTCTTT.

The chain employs TRBV2 and TRBJ2-2, with D uncertain. Per germline, CDR1 SNHLY and CDR2 FYNNEI. The V end lost 3 bases, the J end lost 1 base, and 9 bases lay between the germline ends. The CDR3 is made up of 15 amino acids. DNA for the CDR3: TGTGCCAGCAGTGAGTTGTACCAGAACACCGGGGAGCTGTTTTTT. Its translation is CASSELYQNTGELFF.